What follows are 10 T cell receptor beta chains derived from one specimen sequenced in a study of T cells in Graves' hyperthyroidism and ophthalmopathy. The TCR beta CDR3 regions underwent amplification using RNA transcripts as the source. A set of HTBI primers served as the primers for a first-round RT-PCR of the TCR CDR3. TCRdb itself ran the multiplex PCR reads through MiXCR, one entry per CDR3 protein. The sample yields roughly 240,000 distinct CDR3 sequences, 16% seen once. The sample taken for sequencing was blood. Receptors were obtained from a woman aged 18-29 years with Graves' ophthalmopathy.

Here the CDR3 reads CSALEAGGGETQYF. Written as DNA, the CDR3 is TGCAGTGCTCTCGAGGCGGGGGGCGGAGAGACCCAGTACTTC. This rearrangement joins TRBV20-1 to TRBJ2-5; 8 bases match TRBD2. V lost 5 bases, J lost 4 bases, and 9 bases stayed unmatched. The germline gives CDR1 DFQATT, CDR2 SNEGSKA (reference sequence). The CDR3 consists of 14 residues.

The rearrangement links TRBV29-1 to TRBJ2-1; TRBD2 agrees at 9 bases. CDR1 and CDR2 (germline): SQVTM, ANQGSEA. This CDR3 is 13 amino acids long. With 4 bases clipped from V and 9 bases from J, the junction kept 7 bases outside the gene matches. The CDR3 DNA is TGCAGCGTTGGCTATAGCGGGAGTACTGAGCAGTTCTTC. Residues: CSVGYSGSTEQFF.

The chain recombines TRBV25-1 with TRBJ2-7, with TRBD1 matching 10 bases. Germline-derived CDR1 and CDR2 are MGHDK and SYGVNS. This CDR3 contains 16 residues. The V gene end was trimmed by 6 bases and the J gene end by 6 bases; junction bases not matched to a gene: 14. CDR3 nucleotide sequence: TGTGCCAGCAGACCCTCCCCGGGACAGGGGAGGGGCGAGCAGTACTTC. Its translation is CASRPSPGQGRGEQYF.

The V gene is TRBV7-2, the J gene TRBJ2-1, with 12 bases lining up with TRBD2. Germline CDR1 reads SGHTA; CDR2 reads FQGNSA. V lost 1 base to trimming and J lost 10 bases; unmatched junction nucleotides: 8. This CDR3 is 16 amino acids long. The CDR3 DNA reads as TGTGCCAGCAGCTTAGTCCTAGCGGGAGGGCAGTGGGAGCAGTTCTTC. Its protein is CASSLVLAGGQWEQFF.

This clonotype was picked up many times. The J gene is TRBJ1-1, the V gene TRBV30; D perhaps matches TRBD1 (6 bases). Trimming took off 4 bases at V and 5 bases at J, with 14 bases between the two ends. CDR3 size: 13 residues. Germline V gene data show CDR1 as GTSNPN and CDR2 as SVGIG (reference sequence). The CDR3 here is CAWNEGVGTEAFF. In DNA, the CDR3 is TGTGCCTGGAACGAGGGGGTTGGGACTGAAGCTTTCTTT. The full variable domain, in which reference TRBV30 and TRBJ1-1 provide the parts outside the CDR3, is SQTIHQWPATLVQPVGSPLSLECTVEGTSNPNLYWYRQAAGRGLQLLFYSVGIGQISSEVPQNLSASRPQDRQFILSSKKLLLSDSGFYLCAWNEGVGTEAFFGQGTRLTVV.

This clonotype was seen at least ten times. The rearrangement links TRBV4-2 to TRBJ2-7; TRBD1 matches 7 bases. The junction had 7 bases not matched to a gene; V was cut back by 3 bases and J by 2 bases. The CDR3 spans 15 residues. Germline V gene data show CDR1 as LGHNA and CDR2 as YNFKEQ. Here the CDR3 reads CASSQSGGATYEQYF. CDR3 bases: TGTGCCAGCAGCCAGTCAGGGGGTGCAACCTACGAGCAGTACTTC.

The V gene is TRBV19, the J gene TRBJ1-2, with D possibly being TRBD1 (5 bases). Germline CDR1 is LNHDA and CDR2 is SQIVND (reference sequence). The length of the CDR3 is 15 residues. The V end lost 3 bases, the J end lost 8 bases, and 19 bases lay between the germline ends. CDR3: CASSISGGRGGGYTF. DNA of the CDR3: TGTGCCAGTAGTATTAGCGGCGGAAGGGGAGGCGGCTACACCTTC. Complete variable domain (other parts from reference TRBV19 and TRBJ1-2): DGGITQSPKYLFRKEGQNVTLSCEQNLNHDAMYWYRQDPGQGLRLIYYSQIVNDFQKGDIAEGYSVSREKKESFPLTVTSAQKNPTAFYLCASSISGGRGGGYTFGSGTRLTVV.

The sample holds many counts of this clonotype. The CDR3 nucleotides are TGCAGCGCCGCCCGGGAGACTAGGAAGCAGTTCTTC. Protein sequence: CSAARETRKQFF. The V gene is TRBV29-1, the J gene TRBJ2-1, with D maybe TRBD2 (6 bases). The germline gives CDR1 SQVTM, CDR2 ANQGSEA. The CDR3 loop spans 12 amino acids. V lost 7 bases, J lost 11 bases, and 18 bases lay in between.

This clonotype has ten or more counts. The chain recombines TRBV18 with TRBJ2-2; the match to TRBD1 covers 7 bases. Germline assignment: CDR1 KGHSH and CDR2 LQKENI. The CDR3 consists of 17 residues. The V and J ends lost 3 bases and 0 bases, in that order; junction bases with no gene match: 7. The CDR3 DNA follows: TGTGCCAGCTCACCGTACCGGACAGGCACGAACACCGGGGAGCTGTTTTTT. It codes for CASSPYRTGTNTGELFF.

This clonotype was seen many times. The chain carries TRBV6-1 and TRBJ2-7; D is possibly TRBD1 (6 bases). Trimming took off 6 bases at V and 0 bases at J, with 15 bases between the two ends. CDR1 and CDR2 (germline): MNHNS, SASEGT. The CDR3 covers 15 residues. The CDR3 spells CASSRTWDTSYEQYF. The CDR3 nucleotides are TGTGCCAGCAGCAGAACCTGGGACACCTCCTACGAGCAGTACTTC.